This T cell receptor beta chain appears in the sequencing data of a study of T-cell memory formation after mild COVID-19 (dated by TCRdb to the early 2020s). Context from the whole study: TCR sequence clusters from the two donors were largely donor specific. T-cell clones expanding and contracting after mild COVID-19 in a couple of donors were tracked by longitudinal TCRalpha and TCRbeta repertoire sequencing. Two young, previously healthy adult volunteers, one female and one male, were included in the cohort. Overall study outcomes, separate from this receptor: SARS-CoV-2 specificity of the second-wave clones peaking on day 37 was not confirmed. The study included only a couple of mild cases, and larger cohorts that include severe cases with pre-infection samples were judged to be necessary. Balanced CD4/CD8 phenotypes were observed for clones contracting from day 15 to 85, whereas a bias towards CD4+ was observed for a second wave of clones expanding from day 15 to 37. Some responding clones were detected in pre-infection memory, which suggested that pre-existing cross-reactive memory T cells had joined the SARS-CoV-2 response. Contracting CD4+ clones were located mainly in the CM and EM memory subsets, whereas CD8+ clones were found to be enriched in EMRA.

TCRdb lists the instrument as Illumina NovaSeq 6000. Using 5'RACE with constant-segment primers, TCRalpha and TCRbeta cDNA libraries were constructed, with sample barcodes and unique molecular identifiers added in the process. RNA was extracted from every sample with Trizol reagent. The libraries were amplified in two PCR steps, and the second step added a second sample barcode and Illumina TruSeq adapters. Sequencing of libraries was performed on an Illumina NovaSeq with 2 x 150 bp paired-end reads. As for the original processing: Demultiplexing of reads and collapsing into UMI-guided consensus sequences were performed with migec v1.2.7. With mixcr v2.1.11, UMI consensuses were aligned to TRA and TRB V and J templates and assembled into clonotypes. Clonotypes were classified as expanded or contracted when called significant by both edgeR and NoisET, with noise models trained on biological replicates. For edgeR calls, the cutoffs were a false discovery rate-adjusted p below 0.01 and a log2 fold-change threshold of 1. As an exploratory analysis of dynamics, max-normalized trajectories of the 1000 most abundant clonotypes were examined by PCA with hierarchical clustering. The CD4 or CD8 phenotype of responding clones was assigned using the separately sequenced CD4+ and CD8+ repertoires. TCRdb reprocessed the public reads (quality trimming at Q25 with fastp, clone calling with MiXCR) and kept in-frame beta chains. Under each unique CDR3 protein, matching rows form one entry showing the most common genes and DNA. Clone size and V and J calls follow TCRdb, not the original study. This sample comprises over 500,000 distinct CDR3 sequences, 17% of them detected only once. Clones ranked in the top ten supply 8.1% of the sample.

PBMCs were isolated by Ficoll-Paque density gradient centrifugation. As regards this clonotype: Its cognate antigen has yet to be identified. One base away there is no much larger clone; base qualities are not given.

The sequencing input was PBMCs or a T cell subset sorted from them (not recorded which). This clonotype was sampled from an adult woman who had mild COVID-19 (a few samples of this study predate the infection). The sample titles of this study are shuffled in the database, so cell type and time point are left out; the donor was told from shared clones.

The DNA sequence follows: TGCGCCAGCAGCTTGTTCCCGGGGGGAGATTACAATGAGCAGTTCTTC. Translated, it reads CASSLFPGGDYNEQFF. The chain is made from TRBV5-1 and TRBJ2-1; the junction holds 7 bases that match TRBD2. CDR1 and CDR2, per the germline V gene, are SGHRS and YFSETQ. Spanning cysteine to phenylalanine, the CDR3 consists of 16 amino acids. Of all the DNA, just the CDR3 is kept, 48 bases in frame from base 1. The V end gives up 1 base and the J end 4 bases, leaving 8 bases in the junction not matched to a gene.